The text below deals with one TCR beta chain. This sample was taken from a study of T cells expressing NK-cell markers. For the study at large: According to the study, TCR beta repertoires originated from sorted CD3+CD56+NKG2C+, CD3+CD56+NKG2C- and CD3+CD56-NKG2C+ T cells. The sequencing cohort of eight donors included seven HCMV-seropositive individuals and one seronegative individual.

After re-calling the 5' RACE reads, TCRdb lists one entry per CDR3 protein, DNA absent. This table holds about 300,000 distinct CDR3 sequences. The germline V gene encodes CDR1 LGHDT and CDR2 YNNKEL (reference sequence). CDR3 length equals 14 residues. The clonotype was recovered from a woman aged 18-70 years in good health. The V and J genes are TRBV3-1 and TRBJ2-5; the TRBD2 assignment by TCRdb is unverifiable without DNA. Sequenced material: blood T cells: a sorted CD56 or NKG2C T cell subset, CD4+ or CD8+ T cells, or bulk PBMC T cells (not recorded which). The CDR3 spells CASSQGGGLETQYF.